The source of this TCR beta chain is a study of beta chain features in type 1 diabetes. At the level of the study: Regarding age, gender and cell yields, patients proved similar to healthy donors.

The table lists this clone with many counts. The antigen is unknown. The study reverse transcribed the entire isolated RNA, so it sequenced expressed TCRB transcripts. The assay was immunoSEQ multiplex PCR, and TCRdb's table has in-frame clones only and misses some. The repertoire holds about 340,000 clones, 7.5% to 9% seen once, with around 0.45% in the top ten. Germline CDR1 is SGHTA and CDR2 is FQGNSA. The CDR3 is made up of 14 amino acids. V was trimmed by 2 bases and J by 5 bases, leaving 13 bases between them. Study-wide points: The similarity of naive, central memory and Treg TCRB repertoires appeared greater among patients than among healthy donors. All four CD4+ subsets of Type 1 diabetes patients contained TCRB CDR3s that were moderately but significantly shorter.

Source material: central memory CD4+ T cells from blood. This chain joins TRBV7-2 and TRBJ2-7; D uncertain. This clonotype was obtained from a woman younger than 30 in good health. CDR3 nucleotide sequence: TGTGCCAGCAGCTTACTTTACGGCCCCCACGAGCAGTACTTC. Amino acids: CASSLLYGPHEQYF.